One and the same sample provided the 12 T cell receptor beta chains below, sequenced in a study of cytomegalovirus exposure and HLA in healthy donors. The PCR employed 60 Vbeta primers together with 13 Jbeta primers. The table came from immunoSEQ multiplex PCR; TCRdb's copy has only in-frame clones and leaves some out. The sample records about 140,000 clones, roughly 75% being singletons. Sequenced input: PBMCs. These receptors all stem from a man aged 25-40 years in good health.

This clone has more than one count but fewer than ten. The J gene is TRBJ1-2, the V gene TRBV4-3; tentatively, D is TRBD1 (6 bases). Looked up from germline, CDR1 is LGHNA and CDR2 is YSLEER. The CDR3 is 16 amino acids. Trimming removed 0 bases at V and 3 bases at J, with 14 bases between. As DNA, the CDR3 is TGCGCCAGCAGCCAAGATCCAGGGGTACAAGACTATGGCTACACCTTC. Its protein product is CASSQDPGVQDYGYTF.

The genes are TRBV13 and TRBJ2-7; D unclear. Trimming shortened V by 2 bases and J by 2 bases, and 7 bases separated the two germline ends. Germline-derived CDR1 and CDR2 are PRHDT and FYEKMQ (reference sequence). This CDR3 spans 13 amino acids. As DNA, the CDR3 is TGTGCCAGCAGCTTACAGGTAACCTACGAGCAGTACTTC. Residues: CASSLQVTYEQYF.

This chain joins TRBV5-1 and TRBJ2-7, with 7 bases fitting TRBD1. CDR3 size: 12 residues. The germline CDR1 and CDR2 sequences are SGHRS and YFSETQ. V was pared by 4 bases and J by 5 bases, with 3 bases of the junction left unmatched. The DNA for the CDR3 is TGCGCCAGCAGCACGACAGGGCACGAGCAGTACTTC. It encodes CASSTTGHEQYF.

The chain combines TRBV5-1 with TRBJ2-2; D is uncertain. Trimming pared 0 bases from V and 5 bases from J, leaving 5 bases between. The CDR3 sequence is 13 residues long. The germline gives CDR1 SGHRS, CDR2 YFSETQ. The CDR3 region has the DNA TGCGCCAGCAGCTTGGGGGCGACCGGGGAGCTGTTTTTT. Amino acid sequence: CASSLGATGELFF.

Notes on this clone: The junction does not match germline at one end; this may be a read error. V usage is TRBV7-9 and J usage is TRBJ1-4; D is unresolved. The CDR3 is made up of 14 amino acids. CDR1 and CDR2 from the germline V gene are SEHNR and FQNEAQ (reference sequence). CDR3 DNA: TGTTCCAGCAGCTTAGTAGCCCCCATTGAAAAACTGTTTTTT. This sequence encodes CSSSLVAPIEKLFF.

This chain connects TRBV7-2 to TRBJ2-1, with D possibly TRBD2 on 5 matching bases. This CDR3 contains 15 residues. The V end lost 6 bases, the J end lost 0 bases, and 12 bases lay between the germline ends. Germline V gene lookup returns CDR1 SGHTA and CDR2 FQGNSA. In nucleotides, the CDR3 is TGTGCCAGCAGTTCGGCTGGGAGCTCCTACAATGAGCAGTTCTTC. It codes for CASSSAGSSYNEQFF.

This clone was counted between two and nine times. The V and J genes are TRBV6-1 and TRBJ2-2, with D hard to call. The V end lost 4 bases, the J end lost 1 base, and 4 bases lay between the germline ends. Looked up from germline, CDR1 is MNHNS and CDR2 is SASEGT. This CDR3 has 13 amino acids. CDR3 protein: CASSAGNTGELFF. The CDR3 nucleotides read TGTGCCAGCAGTGCCGGGAACACCGGGGAGCTGTTTTTT.

The rearrangement links TRBV12-5 to TRBJ2-1, with D tentatively TRBD2 (6 bases). The CDR3 is 16 residues long. The V end lost 3 bases, the J end lost 4 bases, and 16 bases lay between the germline ends. Germline CDR1 reads LGHNT; CDR2 reads FRNRAP. Here the CDR3 DNA reads TGTGCTAGTGGTTTAAGGGTGTGGAGGGATTACAATGAGCAGTTCTTC. Its protein product is CASGLRVWRDYNEQFF.

The chain couples TRBV5-5 to TRBJ2-7; maybe TRBD2 (6 bases). This CDR3 region has 16 residues. V was pared by 0 bases and J by 7 bases, with 20 bases between. Germline CDR1 is SGHKS and CDR2 is YYEKEE (reference sequence). The CDR3 DNA reads TGTGCCAGCAGCTTGGATCCCAGCGGGCTGGCGGGAGAGCAGTACTTC. Translated: CASSLDPSGLAGEQYF.

This clone was recorded once. V and J are TRBV4-1 and TRBJ1-5; 7 bases match TRBD1. Looked up from germline, CDR1 is MGHRA and CDR2 is YSYEKL. With V trimmed by 2 bases and J by 3 bases, 13 bases remained unmatched. The CDR3 sequence is 18 residues long. In nucleotides, the CDR3 is TGCGCCAGCAGCCAACAAAACTCCCGACAGGGAATCAATCAGCCCCAGCATTTT. Translated, it gives CASSQQNSRQGINQPQHF.

The gene calls are TRBV7-9 and TRBJ2-3, with TRBD2 matching over 7 bases. With 5 bases clipped from V and 3 bases from J, the junction kept 8 bases outside the gene matches. Germline V gene data show CDR1 as SEHNR and CDR2 as FQNEAQ (reference sequence). The CDR3 contains 15 residues. CDR3 region: CASSDLQRDTDTQYF. The CDR3 DNA reads TGTGCCAGCAGCGATTTGCAGCGGGATACAGATACGCAGTATTTT.

This chain uses TRBV9 with TRBJ2-2; D is unclear. Germline V gene data show CDR1 as SGDLS and CDR2 as YYNGEE. The V gene lost 1 base and the J gene lost 5 bases, with 15 bases spanning the gap. The CDR3 runs to 16 residues. CDR3 DNA sequence: TGTGCCAGCAGCGTACACTCTCAGGATCCTACCGGGGAGCTGTTTTTT. Its protein is CASSVHSQDPTGELFF.